One and the same sample provided the 16 T cell receptor beta chains below, sequenced in a study of T cell clonality in common variable immunodeficiency. The table came from immunoSEQ multiplex PCR; TCRdb's copy has only in-frame clones and leaves some out. The table lists around 15,000 clones, with no singletons. Findings of the study overall: Reportedly, TCR beta sequences from common variable immunodeficiency showed fewer deletions and N-nucleotide insertions.

These receptors are not linked to any known antigen. The sequencing sample was made of peripheral blood mononuclear cells. The receptors were sampled from a human donor with common variable immunodeficiency.

A few counts support this clone. Coverage ceases 3 residues before the CDR3 finishes, and the germline J gene fills in the end. The gene calls are TRBV5-4 and TRBJ2-5; D perhaps matches TRBD1 (5 bases). The CDR3 has 16 amino acids. The V gene's germline CDR1 is SGHNT and CDR2 YYREEE (reference sequence). Trimming left V 0 bases short and J 5 bases short, with 17 bases between. CDR3 DNA (partial): TGTGCCAGCAGCTTGGTGGGTATCAGGGTCGGGGAGACC. Protein: CASSLVGIRVGET. Given in full, the CDR3 is CASSLVGIRVGETQYF.

The sequenced part of the CDR3 DNA is TGTGCCAGCTCACCGGCATCATCTGGGGCCAACGTC. Translating it yields CASSPASSGANV. The CDR3 in full is CASSPASSGANVLTF. The chain carries TRBV18 and TRBJ2-6; D gene unclear. The CDR3 end falls 3 residues outside the read, so it is completed with the germline J gene. This CDR3 has 15 residues. The germline V gene has CDR1 KGHSH and CDR2 LQKENI. The V and J ends lost 3 bases and 1 base respectively, with 7 bases between them.

As to this clone: With the read ending 3 residues before the CDR3 end, the germline J gene is used to fill in that end. The chain joins TRBV7-2 to TRBJ2-3, with 7 bases lining up with TRBD2. The CDR3 runs to 15 residues. V was pared by 4 bases and J by 1 base, with 5 bases of the junction left unmatched. Germline assignment: CDR1 SGHTA and CDR2 FQGNSA. The covered CDR3 bases are TGTGCCAGCAGCTCCGCGGGGGACCGCACAGATACG. Translated, it gives CASSSAGDRTDT. The whole CDR3 is CASSSAGDRTDTQYF.

This clone was recorded many times. From the germline J gene comes the end of the CDR3, since the read stops 3 residues before it. The V gene is TRBV5-5, the J gene TRBJ2-1; 9 bases align to TRBD1. V lost 4 bases, J lost 8 bases, and 10 bases stayed unmatched. Germline CDR1 reads SGHKS; CDR2 reads YYEKEE (reference sequence). CDR3 length: 15 residues. This CDR3 reads CASSGDRGSFHEQFF. The sequenced CDR3 bases are TGTGCCAGCAGCGGAGACAGGGGGTCGTTTCATGAG. Full variable domain (outside the CDR3, taken from reference TRBV5-5 and TRBJ2-1): DAGVTQSPTHLIKTRGQQVTLRCSPISGHKSVSWYQQVLGQGPQFIFQYYEKEERGRGNFPDRFSARQFPNYSSELNVNALLLGDSALYLCASSGDRGSFHEQFFGPGTRLTVL.

This clone was seen at least ten times. The read falls 3 residues short of the CDR3 end, and the missing part is taken from the germline J gene. The rearrangement joins TRBV29-1 to TRBJ1-2; 7 nucleotides line up with TRBD1. The germline V gene has CDR1 SQVTM and CDR2 ANQGSEA. The CDR3 loop spans 13 amino acids. V lost 3 bases and J lost 2; bases outside the gene matches: 3. CDR3 protein: CSVERGRNYGYTF. The covered CDR3 bases are TGCAGCGTTGAGAGGGGGCGGAACTATGGC. Looking up the rest from reference TRBV29-1 and TRBJ1-2 gives the full variable domain: SAVISQKPSRDICQRGTSLTIQCQVDSQVTMMFWYRQQPGQSLTLIATANQGSEATYESGFVIDKFPISRPNLTFSTLTVSNMSPEDSSIYLCSVERGRNYGYTFGSGTRLTVV.

The sample holds a few counts of this clone. The sequenced fragment ends 3 residues before the CDR3 boundary, so the rest is inferred from the germline J gene. The rearrangement joins TRBV19 to TRBJ1-5; TRBD1 aligns across 9 bases. V trimming: 7 bases; J trimming: 6 bases; junction bases outside the gene matches: 7. The germline V gene encodes CDR1 LNHDA and CDR2 SQIVND (reference sequence). The CDR3 runs 14 residues. Incomplete CDR3 DNA: TGTGCCAGTAACAGACAGGGGGATGGTCAGCCC. Translating it yields CASNRQGDGQP. The entire CDR3 is CASNRQGDGQPQHF. Using reference TRBV19 and TRBJ1-5 for the parts outside the CDR3, the full variable domain is DGGITQSPKYLFRKEGQNVTLSCEQNLNHDAMYWYRQDPGQGLRLIYYSQIVNDFQKGDIAEGYSVSREKKESFPLTVTSAQKNPTAFYLCASNRQGDGQPQHFGDGTRLSIL.

As for this clone: The CDR3 is cut off 3 residues early in the read; its end comes from the germline J gene. The chain couples TRBV19 to TRBJ2-4, with 9 positions matching TRBD2. The germline gives CDR1 LNHDA, CDR2 SQIVND (reference sequence). J lost 7 bases, V lost 1 base, and 8 bases had no gene match. The CDR3 runs to 16 residues. The part of the CDR3 DNA that was read is TGTGCCAGTAGTATAGGAAGTCTAGCGGGGAGGAACATT. Its protein is CASSIGSLAGRNI. The entire CDR3 reads CASSIGSLAGRNIQYF.

This clone rates as medium-sized. The CDR3 goes on 3 residues after the read ends, and that part is filled in from the germline J gene. The V and J genes are TRBV20-1 and TRBJ1-2; TRBD1 matches at 10 bases. The CDR3 spans 16 residues. V shed 6 bases, J shed 4 bases, and the junction held 14 bases outside the gene matches. Per germline, CDR1 DFQATT and CDR2 SNEGSKA (reference sequence). The part of the CDR3 DNA that was read is TGCAGTGCCGACCTCACTCCGGGGACAGGGGTCTATGGC. This encodes CSADLTPGTGVYG. The full CDR3 is CSADLTPGTGVYGYTF.

A remark on this clone: The sequenced fragment ends 3 residues before the CDR3 boundary, so the rest is inferred from the germline J gene. The identical CDR3 is also encoded by other nucleotide sequences in the sample. V gene TRBV7-9 combines with J gene TRBJ2-3; TRBD2 matches 8 bases. J lost 0 bases, V lost 8 bases, and 7 bases had no gene match. Germline V gene sequence: CDR1 SEHNR, CDR2 FQNEAQ (reference sequence). The CDR3 loop spans 15 amino acids. Partial CDR3 DNA: TGTGCCAGCCGGGGGGGGGAGACTAGCACAGATACG. This translates into CASRGGETSTDT. The whole CDR3 protein reads CASRGGETSTDTQYF.

Comments on this clone: The read gets to within 3 residues of the CDR3 end, and the germline J gene fills in the rest. The V gene is TRBV7-9, the J gene TRBJ1-2; D ambiguous. This CDR3 is built from 14 residues. Trimming shortened V by 0 bases and J by 4 bases, and 9 bases separated the two germline ends. Germline assignment: CDR1 SEHNR and CDR2 FQNEAQ (reference sequence). The CDR3 loop reads CASSLAAGAYGYTF. CDR3 DNA (partial): TGTGCCAGCAGCTTAGCAGCGGGAGCCTATGGC.

This clone appeared a few times. The read comes to an end 3 residues before the CDR3 does, leaving the germline J gene to fill in the end. The chain carries TRBV6-1 and TRBJ2-5; D is undetermined. Germline V lookup: CDR1 MNHNS, CDR2 SASEGT. Deletions cut 2 bases from V and 2 bases from J, with 6 bases between. The length of the CDR3 is 13 residues. The CDR3 sequence is CASSELFQETQYF. CDR3 DNA (partial): TGTGCCAGCAGTGAACTGTTTCAAGAGACC.

The sample holds a few counts of this clone. Read coverage stops 3 residues before the CDR3 terminus; the germline J gene supplies the remainder. The chain joins TRBV2 to TRBJ1-1; D might be TRBD1 (5 bases). The CDR3 has 14 amino acids. Trimming stripped 4 bases from V and 5 bases from J, with 14 bases between. Germline V CDR1 and CDR2: SNHLY, FYNNEI. The DNA read from the CDR3 is TGTGCCAGCAGTGCGGTGGGGCGAGGGACTGAA. Translating gives CASSAVGRGTE. The whole CDR3 sequence is CASSAVGRGTEAFF.

This clone was picked up a small number of times. The sequence runs out 3 residues before the end of the CDR3; the remainder is reconstructed from the germline J gene. The genes are TRBV7-9 and TRBJ2-7, with D possibly being TRBD2 (5 bases). Germline lookup yields CDR1 SEHNR and CDR2 FQNEAQ (reference sequence). The CDR3 covers 15 residues. The V end was cut by 5 bases, the J end by 3 bases, with 17 bases between. CDR3 in amino acids: CASSHRTGLYYEQYF. The part of the CDR3 DNA that was read is TGTGCCAGCAGCCATAGGACCGGACTCTACTACGAG.

The table lists this clone with a few counts. The read ends 3 residues early relative to the CDR3; the germline J gene fills the gap. The chain employs TRBV18 and TRBJ1-2; weak D call: TRBD1 (5 bases). V dropped 11 bases and J dropped 7 bases, with 14 bases sitting between them. The CDR3 consists of 11 residues. Per the germline V gene, CDR1 is KGHSH and CDR2 is LQKENI. Here the CDR3 reads CAPPLRAGYTF. CDR3 DNA, as far as it was read: TGTGCCCCCCCCCTCAGGGCTGGC.

This clone was recorded many times. The CDR3 end lies 3 residues beyond the end of the read and is filled in from the germline J gene. The chain is built from TRBV18 and TRBJ2-7, with 8 bases lining up with TRBD1. Per germline, CDR1 KGHSH and CDR2 LQKENI. The CDR3 covers 15 residues. V gave up 4 bases and J gave up 3 bases; unmatched junction bases: 8. Incomplete CDR3 DNA: TGTGCCAGCTCACTGTCCGGGACAGGATTCTACGAG. Encoded protein: CASSLSGTGFYE. The whole CDR3 sequence is CASSLSGTGFYEQYF.

This clone rates as medium-sized. From the germline J gene comes the end of the CDR3, since the read stops 3 residues before it. V gene TRBV2 combines with J gene TRBJ2-1; 14 bases are shared with TRBD2. This CDR3 is built from 15 residues. Germline-derived CDR1 and CDR2 are SNHLY and FYNNEI. The J segment lost 9 bases and the V segment lost 6 bases, leaving 7 bases of the junction unmatched. CDR3 region: CASRETSGGAIEQFF. The CDR3 DNA, read in part, is TGTGCCAGCAGGGAGACTAGCGGGGGGGCTATTGAG.